This section outlines one T cell receptor beta chain sequence together with its context. V gave up 3 bases and J gave up 1 base, with 15 bases separating them. The length of the CDR3 is 16 residues. Germline CDR1 reads MNHEY; CDR2 reads SMNVEV (reference sequence). Enrolment of Seattle patients took place during active infection, and they were followed longitudinally. This specimen comes from a study of blood T cell repertoires in COVID-19. Overall study: Italy, Spain and the United States were the sources of the convalescent and acute COVID-19 samples. Sources were T cells, B-cell-depleted T cells, or PBMCs; the material itself was cDNA or gDNA.

Original methodology: Researchers report that nucleated cell counts were estimated from reference gene primer amplification. This table comes from immunoSEQ multiplex PCR, and its TCRdb copy is limited to in-frame clones, with some not included. The DNA was the basis for D and trimming; V, J and clone size are from that table. The table shows some 290,000 clones, with around 91% occurring only once. The V gene is TRBV27, the J gene TRBJ1-1; unclear D gene. This receptor was obtained from a middle-aged woman with COVID-19, enrolled during active disease. Sequencing used peripheral blood. This CDR3 reads CASSFSGYRENTEAFF. The DNA of the CDR3 is TGTGCCAGCAGTTTTAGTGGGTACAGAGAGAACACTGAAGCTTTCTTT.